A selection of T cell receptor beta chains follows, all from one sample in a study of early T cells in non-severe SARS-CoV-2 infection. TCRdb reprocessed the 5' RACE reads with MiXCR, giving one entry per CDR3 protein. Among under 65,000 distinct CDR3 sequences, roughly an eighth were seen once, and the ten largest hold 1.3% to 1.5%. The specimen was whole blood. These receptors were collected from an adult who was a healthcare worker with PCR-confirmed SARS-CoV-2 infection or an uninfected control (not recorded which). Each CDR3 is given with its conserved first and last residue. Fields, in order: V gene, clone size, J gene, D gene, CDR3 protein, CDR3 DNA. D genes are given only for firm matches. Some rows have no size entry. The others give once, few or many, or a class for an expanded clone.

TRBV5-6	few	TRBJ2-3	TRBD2	CASSRSGVPDTQYF	TGTGCCAGCAGCCGAAGCGGGGTCCCGGATACGCAGTATTTT
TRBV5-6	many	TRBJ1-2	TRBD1	CASRIIQGGYGYTF	TGTGCCAGCAGGATCATTCAGGGGGGCTATGGCTACACCTTC
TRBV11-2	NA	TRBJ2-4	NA	CASSRIKGAKNIQYF	TGTGCCAGCAGCCGGATCAAGGGGGCCAAAAACATTCAGTACTTC
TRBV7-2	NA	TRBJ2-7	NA	CASSLDAGPYEQYF	TGTGCCAGCAGCTTAGACGCGGGACCCTACGAGCAGTACTTC
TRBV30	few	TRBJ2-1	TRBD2	CAWSGLAEQFF	TGTGCCTGGAGTGGACTAGCGGAGCAGTTCTTC
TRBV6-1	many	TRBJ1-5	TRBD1	CASGDRTNQPQHF	TGTGCCAGCGGGGACAGGACTAATCAGCCCCAGCATTTT
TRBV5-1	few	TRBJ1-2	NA	CASSLADSVGGYTF	TGCGCCAGCAGCTTGGCGGATTCGGTTGGAGGCTACACCTTC
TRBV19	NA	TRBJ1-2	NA	CASSFRTENYGYTF	TGTGCCAGTAGTTTCCGGACAGAGAACTATGGCTACACCTTC
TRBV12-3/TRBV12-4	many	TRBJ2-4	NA	CASSLGTEFLAKNIQYF	TGTGCCAGCAGTTTAGGGACTGAATTTCTAGCCAAAAACATTCAGTACTTC
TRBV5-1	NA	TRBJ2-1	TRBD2	CASSSFDLAGGNEQFF	TGCGCCAGCAGCTCGTTCGATCTGGCGGGGGGCAATGAGCAGTTCTTC
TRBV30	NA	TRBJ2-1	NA	CAWSYGGRNNEQFF	TGTGCCTGGAGTTATGGGGGCAGAAACAATGAGCAGTTCTTC
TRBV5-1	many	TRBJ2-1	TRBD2	CASSGGLAGGGSYNEQFF	TGCGCCAGCAGCGGAGGACTAGCGGGGGGAGGCTCCTACAATGAGCAGTTCTTC
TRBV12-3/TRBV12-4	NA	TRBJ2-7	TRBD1	CASANGQGAREEQYF	TGTGCCAGCGCCAATGGACAGGGGGCAAGGGAAGAGCAGTACTTC
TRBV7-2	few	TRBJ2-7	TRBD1	CASSPRTGETYEQYF	TGTGCCAGCAGCCCGAGGACAGGGGAGACCTACGAGCAGTACTTC
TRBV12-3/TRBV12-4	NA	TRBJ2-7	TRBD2	CASSVGAGGTSYEQYF	TGTGCCAGCAGTGTGGGCGCGGGGGGTACTTCCTACGAGCAGTACTTC
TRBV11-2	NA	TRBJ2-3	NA	CASTGRGGPTDTQYF	TGTGCCAGCACCGGTAGGGGGGGGCCTACAGATACGCAGTATTTT
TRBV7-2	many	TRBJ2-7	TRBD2	CASSLTSGYEQYF	TGTGCCAGCAGCTTGACTAGCGGATACGAGCAGTACTTC
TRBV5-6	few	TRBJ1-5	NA	CASSLGQVSNQPQHF	TGTGCCAGCAGCTTGGGACAAGTTAGCAATCAGCCCCAGCATTTT
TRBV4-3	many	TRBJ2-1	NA	CASSQEAQGLPGFF	TGCGCCAGCAGCCAAGAAGCACAGGGACTCCCCGGGTTCTTC
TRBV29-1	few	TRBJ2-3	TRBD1	CSVTGGAGTDTQYF	TGCAGCGTGACAGGGGGCGCCGGCACAGATACGCAGTATTTT
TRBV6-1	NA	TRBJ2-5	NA	CASDFSSDRLETQYF	TGTGCCAGCGACTTTTCTAGCGATCGGTTAGAGACCCAGTACTTC
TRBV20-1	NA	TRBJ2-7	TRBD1	CSARDSDSYEQYF	TGCAGTGCCCGGGACAGCGACTCCTACGAGCAGTACTTC
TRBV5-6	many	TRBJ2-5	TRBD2	CASSDGTTQETQYF	TGTGCCAGCAGCGATGGGACTACCCAAGAGACCCAGTACTTC
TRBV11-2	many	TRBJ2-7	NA	CASSFVQGTSYEQYF	TGTGCCAGCAGCTTTGTGCAGGGGACCTCCTACGAGCAGTACTTC
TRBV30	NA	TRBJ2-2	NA	CAWKPSGRPPNTGELFF	TGTGCCTGGAAGCCCTCCGGCAGGCCACCGAACACCGGGGAGCTGTTTTTT
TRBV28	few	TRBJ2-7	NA	CASTGQREQYF	TGTGCCAGCACCGGACAGAGAGAGCAGTACTTC
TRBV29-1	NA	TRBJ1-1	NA	CSVRAGDEAFF	TGCAGCGTTCGCGCCGGGGATGAAGCTTTCTTT
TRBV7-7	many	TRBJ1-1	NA	CASSEGKGTEAFF	TGTGCTAGCAGCGAGGGGAAGGGCACTGAAGCTTTCTTT
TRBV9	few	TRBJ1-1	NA	CASSAGQFRTEAFF	TGTGCCAGCAGCGCCGGACAGTTCCGTACTGAAGCTTTCTTT
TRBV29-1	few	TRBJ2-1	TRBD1	CSAGGDRGIF	TGCAGCGCCGGGGGGGACAGGGGAATCTTC
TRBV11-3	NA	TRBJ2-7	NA	CASSLKRHRSYEQYF	TGTGCCAGCAGCTTAAAACGGCATAGGAGCTACGAGCAGTACTTC
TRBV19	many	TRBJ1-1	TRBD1	CASRIQTGMNTEAFF	TGTGCCAGTAGAATACAGACAGGGATGAACACTGAAGCTTTCTTT
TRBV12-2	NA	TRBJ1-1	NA	CASRLAQGLNTEAFF	TGTGCAAGTCGCTTAGCGCAGGGGCTGAACACTGAAGCTTTCTTT
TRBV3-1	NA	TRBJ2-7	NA	CASSQLTKEGEQYF	TGTGCCAGCAGCCAACTGACGAAGGAGGGCGAGCAGTACTTC
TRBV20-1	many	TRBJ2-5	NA	CSPGRVVETQYF	TGCAGTCCGGGCAGGGTGGTGGAGACCCAGTACTTC
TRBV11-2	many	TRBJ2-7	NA	CASSHPDLQQYF	TGTGCCAGCAGCCATCCGGACCTCCAGCAGTACTTC
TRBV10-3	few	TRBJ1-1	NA	CAISGGATAFF	TGTGCCATCAGTGGGGGGGCAACAGCTTTCTTT
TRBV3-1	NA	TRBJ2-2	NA	CASSHGSNTGELFF	TGTGCCAGCAGCCATGGCAGTAACACCGGGGAGCTGTTTTTT